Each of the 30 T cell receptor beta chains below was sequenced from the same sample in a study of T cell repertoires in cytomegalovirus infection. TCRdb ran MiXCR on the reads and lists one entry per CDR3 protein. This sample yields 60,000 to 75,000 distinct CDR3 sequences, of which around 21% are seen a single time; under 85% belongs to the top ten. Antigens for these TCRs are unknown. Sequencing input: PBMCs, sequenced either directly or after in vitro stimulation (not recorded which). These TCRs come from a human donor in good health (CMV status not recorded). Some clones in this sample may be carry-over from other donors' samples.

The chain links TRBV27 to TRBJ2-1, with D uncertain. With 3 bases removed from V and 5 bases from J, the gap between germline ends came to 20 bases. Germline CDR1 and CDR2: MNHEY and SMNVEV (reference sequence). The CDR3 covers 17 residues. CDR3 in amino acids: CASSFSSWQRLNNEQFF. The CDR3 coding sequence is TGTGCCAGCAGTTTTTCGTCGTGGCAGCGCCTAAACAATGAGCAGTTCTTC.

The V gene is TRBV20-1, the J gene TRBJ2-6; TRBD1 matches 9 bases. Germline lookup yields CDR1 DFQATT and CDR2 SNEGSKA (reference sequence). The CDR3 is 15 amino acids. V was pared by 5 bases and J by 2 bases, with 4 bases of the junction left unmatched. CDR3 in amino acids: CSASGTGTGANVLTF. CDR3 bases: TGCAGTGCTTCCGGGACAGGGACTGGGGCCAACGTCCTGACTTTC.

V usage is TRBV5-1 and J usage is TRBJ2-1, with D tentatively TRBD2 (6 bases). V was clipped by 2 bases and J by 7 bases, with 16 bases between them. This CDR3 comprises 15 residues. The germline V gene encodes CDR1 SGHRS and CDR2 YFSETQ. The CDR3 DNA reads TGCGCCAGCAGCTTTGGCGGAGGGGCCGGGAATGAGCAGTTCTTC. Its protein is CASSFGGGAGNEQFF.

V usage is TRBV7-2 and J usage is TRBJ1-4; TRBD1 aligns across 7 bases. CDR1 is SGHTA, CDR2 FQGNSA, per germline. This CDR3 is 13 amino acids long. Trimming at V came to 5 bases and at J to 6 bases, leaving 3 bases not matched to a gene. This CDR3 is CASSRQGDEKLFF. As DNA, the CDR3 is TGTGCCAGCAGCCGACAGGGTGATGAAAAACTGTTTTTT.

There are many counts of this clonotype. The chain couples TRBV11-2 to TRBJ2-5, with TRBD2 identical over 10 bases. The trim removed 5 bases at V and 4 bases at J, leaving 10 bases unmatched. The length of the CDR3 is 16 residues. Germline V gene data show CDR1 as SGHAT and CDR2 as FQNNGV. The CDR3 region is CASSLFQLAGAETQYF. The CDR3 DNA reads TGTGCCAGCAGCCTCTTTCAGCTAGCGGGAGCAGAGACCCAGTACTTC.

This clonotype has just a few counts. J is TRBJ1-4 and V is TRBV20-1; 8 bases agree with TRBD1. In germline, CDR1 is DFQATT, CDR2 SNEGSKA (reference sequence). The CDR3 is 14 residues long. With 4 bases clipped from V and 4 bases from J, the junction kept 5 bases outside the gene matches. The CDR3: CSATTGALNEKLFF. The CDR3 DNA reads TGCAGTGCTACGACAGGGGCCCTTAATGAAAAACTGTTTTTT.

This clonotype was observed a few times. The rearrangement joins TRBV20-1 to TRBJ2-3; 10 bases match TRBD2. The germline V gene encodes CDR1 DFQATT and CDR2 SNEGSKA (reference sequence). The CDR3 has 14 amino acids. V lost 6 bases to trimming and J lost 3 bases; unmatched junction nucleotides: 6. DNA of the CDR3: TGCAGTGCAGGAGCGGGAGGGCCGACAGATACGCAGTATTTT. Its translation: CSAGAGGPTDTQYF.

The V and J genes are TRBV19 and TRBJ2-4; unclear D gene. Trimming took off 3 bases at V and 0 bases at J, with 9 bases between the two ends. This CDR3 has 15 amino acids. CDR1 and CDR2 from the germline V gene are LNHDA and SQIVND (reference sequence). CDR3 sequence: CASSIHFLAKNIQYF. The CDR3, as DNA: TGTGCCAGTAGTATTCACTTCCTAGCCAAAAACATTCAGTACTTC.

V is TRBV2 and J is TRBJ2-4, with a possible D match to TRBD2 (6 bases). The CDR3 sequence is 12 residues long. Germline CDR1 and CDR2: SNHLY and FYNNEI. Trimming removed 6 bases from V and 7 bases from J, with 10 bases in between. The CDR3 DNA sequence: TGTGCCAGCAGCGGAGGGAGGAACATTCAGTACTTC. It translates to CASSGGRNIQYF.

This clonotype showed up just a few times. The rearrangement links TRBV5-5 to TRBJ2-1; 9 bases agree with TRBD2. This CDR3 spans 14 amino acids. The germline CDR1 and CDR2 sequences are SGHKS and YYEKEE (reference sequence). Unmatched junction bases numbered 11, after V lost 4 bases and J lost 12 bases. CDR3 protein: CASSGGLASVWQFF. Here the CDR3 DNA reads TGTGCCAGCAGCGGGGGACTAGCTTCAGTCTGGCAGTTCTTC.

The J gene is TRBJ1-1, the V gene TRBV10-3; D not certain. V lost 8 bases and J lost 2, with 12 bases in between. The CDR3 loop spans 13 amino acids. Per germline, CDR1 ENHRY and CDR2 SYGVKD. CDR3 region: CAILSGLNTEAFF. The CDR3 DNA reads TGTGCCATCCTTTCGGGATTAAACACTGAAGCTTTCTTT.

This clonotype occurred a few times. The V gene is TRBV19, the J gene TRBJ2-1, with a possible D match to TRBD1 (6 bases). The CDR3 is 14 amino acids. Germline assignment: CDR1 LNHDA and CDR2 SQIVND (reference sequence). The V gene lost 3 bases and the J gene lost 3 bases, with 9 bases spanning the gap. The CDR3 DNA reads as TGTGCCAGTAGTATTCAGGACAGCTACAATGAGCAGTTCTTC. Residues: CASSIQDSYNEQFF.

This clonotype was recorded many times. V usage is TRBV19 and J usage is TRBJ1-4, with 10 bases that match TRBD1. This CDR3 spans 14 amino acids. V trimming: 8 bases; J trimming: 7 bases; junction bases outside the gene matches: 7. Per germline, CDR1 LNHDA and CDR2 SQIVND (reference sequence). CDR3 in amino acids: CASADRGQGEKLFF. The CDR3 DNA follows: TGTGCCAGTGCCGACAGGGGGCAAGGTGAAAAACTGTTTTTT.

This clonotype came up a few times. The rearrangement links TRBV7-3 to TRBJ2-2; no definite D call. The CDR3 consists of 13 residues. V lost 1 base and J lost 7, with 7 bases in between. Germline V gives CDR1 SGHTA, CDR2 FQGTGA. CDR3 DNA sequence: TGTGCCAGCAGCTTAAATTGGGTCGGGGAGCTGTTTTTT. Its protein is CASSLNWVGELFF.

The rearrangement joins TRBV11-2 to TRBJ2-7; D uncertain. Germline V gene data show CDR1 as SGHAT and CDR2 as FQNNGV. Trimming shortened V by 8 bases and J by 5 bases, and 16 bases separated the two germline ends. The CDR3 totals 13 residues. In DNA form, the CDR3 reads TGTGCCAGCGCCCGCACCCCGCTTCACGAGCAGTACGTC. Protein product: CASARTPLHEQYV.

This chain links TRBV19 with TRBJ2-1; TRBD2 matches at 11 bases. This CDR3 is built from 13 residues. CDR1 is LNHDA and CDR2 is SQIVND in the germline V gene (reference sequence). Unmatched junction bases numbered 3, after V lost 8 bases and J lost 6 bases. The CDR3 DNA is TGTGCCAGTGGACTAGCGGGTGCCAATGAGCAGTTCTTC. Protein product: CASGLAGANEQFF.

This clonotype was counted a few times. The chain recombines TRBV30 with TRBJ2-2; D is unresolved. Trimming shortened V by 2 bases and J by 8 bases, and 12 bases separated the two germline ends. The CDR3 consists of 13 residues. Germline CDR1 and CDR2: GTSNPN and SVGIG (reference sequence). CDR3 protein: CAWSLGPVGELFF. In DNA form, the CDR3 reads TGTGCCTGGAGTCTTGGGCCAGTAGGGGAGCTGTTTTTT.

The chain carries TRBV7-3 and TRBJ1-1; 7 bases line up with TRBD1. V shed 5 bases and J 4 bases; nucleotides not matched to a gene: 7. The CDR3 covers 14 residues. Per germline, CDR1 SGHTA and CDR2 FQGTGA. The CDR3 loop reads CASSPTGAGTEAFF. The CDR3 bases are TGTGCCAGCAGCCCCACAGGGGCCGGCACTGAAGCTTTCTTT. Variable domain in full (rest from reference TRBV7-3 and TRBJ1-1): GAGVSQTPSNKVTEKGKYVELRCDPISGHTALYWYRQSLGQGPEFLIYFQGTGAADDSGLPNDRFFAVRPEGSVSTLKIQRTERGDSAVYLCASSPTGAGTEAFFGQGTRLTVV.

CDR3 loop: CASSPPLNEQFF. The CDR3 DNA sequence: TGTGCCAGCTCACCACCTCTTAATGAGCAGTTCTTC. This chain connects TRBV18 to TRBJ2-1; no firm D call. V gave up 0 bases and J gave up 7 bases, with 4 bases separating them. The CDR3 length is 12 residues. Looked up from germline, CDR1 is KGHSH and CDR2 is LQKENI.

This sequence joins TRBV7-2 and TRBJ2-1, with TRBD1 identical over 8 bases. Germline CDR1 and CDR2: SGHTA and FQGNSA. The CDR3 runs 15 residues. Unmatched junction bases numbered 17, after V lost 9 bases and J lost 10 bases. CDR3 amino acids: CASFPTRDRTFEQFF. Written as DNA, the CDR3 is TGTGCCAGTTTTCCCACACGGGACAGGACTTTCGAGCAGTTCTTC.

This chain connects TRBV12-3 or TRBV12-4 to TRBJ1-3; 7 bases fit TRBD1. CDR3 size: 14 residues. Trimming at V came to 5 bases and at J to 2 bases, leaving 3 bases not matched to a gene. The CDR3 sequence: CASSPQGTGNTIYF. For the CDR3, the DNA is TGTGCCAGCAGTCCACAGGGGACTGGAAACACCATATATTTT.

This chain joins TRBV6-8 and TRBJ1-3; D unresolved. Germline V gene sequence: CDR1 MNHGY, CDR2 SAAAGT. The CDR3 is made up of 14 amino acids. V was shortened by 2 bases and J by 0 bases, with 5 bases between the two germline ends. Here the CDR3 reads CASSYGVSGNTIYF. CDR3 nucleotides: TGTGCCAGCAGTTACGGTGTCTCTGGAAACACCATATATTTT.

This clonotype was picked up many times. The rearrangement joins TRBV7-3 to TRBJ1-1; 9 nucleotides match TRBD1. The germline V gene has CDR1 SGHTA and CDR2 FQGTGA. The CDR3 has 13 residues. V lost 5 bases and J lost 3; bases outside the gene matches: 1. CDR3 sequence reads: CASSRDRDTEAFF. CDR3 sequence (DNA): TGTGCCAGCAGCCGGGACAGGGACACTGAAGCTTTCTTT.

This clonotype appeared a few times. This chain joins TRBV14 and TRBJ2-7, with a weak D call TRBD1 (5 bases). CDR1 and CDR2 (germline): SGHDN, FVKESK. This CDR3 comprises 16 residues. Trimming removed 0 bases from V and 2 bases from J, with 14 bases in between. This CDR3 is CASSQDHWGSTYEQYF. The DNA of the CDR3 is TGTGCCAGCAGCCAAGATCATTGGGGCAGTACCTACGAGCAGTACTTC.

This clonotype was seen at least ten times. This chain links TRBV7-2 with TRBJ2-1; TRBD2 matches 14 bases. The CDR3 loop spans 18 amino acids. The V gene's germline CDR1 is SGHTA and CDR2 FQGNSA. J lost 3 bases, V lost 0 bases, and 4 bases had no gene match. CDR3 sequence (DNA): TGTGCCAGCAGCTTAGCGGGGACTAGCGGGAGATTCTACAATGAGCAGTTCTTC. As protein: CASSLAGTSGRFYNEQFF.

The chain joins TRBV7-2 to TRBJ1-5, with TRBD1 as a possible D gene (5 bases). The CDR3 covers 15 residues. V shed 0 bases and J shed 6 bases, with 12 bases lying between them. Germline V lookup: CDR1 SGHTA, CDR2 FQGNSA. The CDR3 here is CASSLAVQGGQPQHF. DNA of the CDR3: TGTGCCAGCAGCTTAGCGGTTCAGGGAGGTCAGCCCCAGCATTTT.

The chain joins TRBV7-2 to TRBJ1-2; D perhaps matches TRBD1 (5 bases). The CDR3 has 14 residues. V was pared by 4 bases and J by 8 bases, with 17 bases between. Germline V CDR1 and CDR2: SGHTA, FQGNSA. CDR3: CASSSPLAGQGYTF. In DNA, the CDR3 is TGTGCCAGCAGCTCCCCGTTGGCAGGGCAGGGCTACACCTTC. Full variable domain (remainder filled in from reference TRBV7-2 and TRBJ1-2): GAGVSQSPSNKVTEKGKDVELRCDPISGHTALYWYRQSLGQGLEFLIYFQGNSAPDKSGLPSDRFSAERTGGSVSTLTIQRTQQEDSAVYLCASSSPLAGQGYTFGSGTRLTVV.

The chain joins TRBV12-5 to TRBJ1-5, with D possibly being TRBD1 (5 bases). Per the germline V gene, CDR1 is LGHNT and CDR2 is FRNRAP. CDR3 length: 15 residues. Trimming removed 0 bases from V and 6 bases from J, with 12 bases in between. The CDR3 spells CASGLVLGGGQPQHF. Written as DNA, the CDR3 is TGTGCTAGTGGTTTGGTATTGGGGGGGGGTCAGCCCCAGCATTTT.

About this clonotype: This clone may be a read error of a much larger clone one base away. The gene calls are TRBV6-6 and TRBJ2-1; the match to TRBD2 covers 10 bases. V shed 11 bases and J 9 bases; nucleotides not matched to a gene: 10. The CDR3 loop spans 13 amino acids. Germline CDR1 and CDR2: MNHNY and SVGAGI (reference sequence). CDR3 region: CAAKNSGRPEQFF. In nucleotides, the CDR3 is TGTGCCGCCAAAAATAGCGGGAGGCCTGAGCAGTTCTTC.

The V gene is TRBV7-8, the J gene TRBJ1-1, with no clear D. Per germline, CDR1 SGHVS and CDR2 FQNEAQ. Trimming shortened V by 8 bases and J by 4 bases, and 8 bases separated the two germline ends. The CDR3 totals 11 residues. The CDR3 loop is CASDGLTEAFF. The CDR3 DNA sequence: TGTGCCAGCGACGGTCTCACTGAAGCTTTCTTT. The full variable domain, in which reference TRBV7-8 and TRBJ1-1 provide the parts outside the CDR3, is GAGVSQSPRYKVAKRGQDVALRCDPISGHVSLFWYQQALGQGPEFLTYFQNEAQLDKSGLPSDRFFAERPEGSVSTLKIQRTQQEDSAVYLCASDGLTEAFFGQGTRLTVV.